This T cell receptor beta chain originates from a study of T cells in Graves' hyperthyroidism and ophthalmopathy (dated by TCRdb to about 2019). As for the study more broadly: Peripheral blood samples were taken at the time of initial diagnosis, prior to any treatment. TCR V-J signatures able to tell the groups apart were searched for in a discovery cohort of about a hundred patients, of whom roughly 42 had Graves' ophthalmopathy and 57 had stable Graves' hyperthyroidism. After sampling, hyperthyroidism patients received methimazole starting at 30 mg daily, and ophthalmopathy patients received high-dose intravenous methylprednisolone. For training and testing, the 110 or so patients in the discovery cohort were randomly divided in a 7:3 ratio. Prospective prediction of ophthalmopathy was tested in an independent validation cohort of 18 hyperthyroidism patients and some 17 patients who later progressed to ophthalmopathy. According to the paper, TCR Vbeta CDR3 sequencing was carried out on roughly 130 peripheral blood samples, which came from some 41 ophthalmopathy, under 85 hyperthyroidism and roughly 17 progressor patients. Thyroid tissue and blood T-cell repertoires from several Graves' hyperthyroidism patients were also compared in the study. The paper as a whole reports these results and caveats: Most expanded thyroid clonotypes (frequency above 0.001) were also detected in blood, a finding suggesting that blood repertoires may reflect thyroid immune responses. A 13 V-J signature model separated ophthalmopathy from stable hyperthyroidism, with 87.88% sensitivity and about 81% specificity in cross-validation and 80%/75% in testing. In validation, the model predicted progression to ophthalmopathy a median of 6.5 months before onset, with over 60% sensitivity and roughly 79% specificity. No statistical method was used to fix the sample size in advance, and group allocation was not hidden from the investigators.

This clonotype came up many times. Its binding antigen is unknown. Within one base of it there is no much larger clone, and no base qualities were kept. Stable Graves' hyperthyroidism was defined as no progression to ophthalmopathy during 18 months of follow-up. The hyperthyroidism patients were between 18 and 65 years old and newly diagnosed, with a disease duration of less than 2 months. Any patient with an uncontrolled infection, another autoimmune disease, pregnancy or lactation was excluded. Diagnoses were based on clinical symptoms, serum thyroxine and TRAb, thyroid ultrasound and orbital computed tomography. Ficoll-Paque density gradient centrifugation was used to isolate PBMCs from around 10 ml of fresh peripheral blood. Trizol reagent was used to extract total RNA, and RNA quality was then checked on an Agilent 2100 Bioanalyzer. The TCR beta CDR3 regions were amplified from RNA transcripts. The TCR CDR3 was subjected to a first round of RT-PCR using the HTBI primer set and the Qiagen OneStep RT-PCR kit. Libraries were constructed in a second round of multiplex PCR, after which size selection and purification were carried out. Paired-end sequencing of the libraries was performed with 100 bp reads on an Illumina HiSeq2000. Turning to the authors' computational methods: SOAPnuke was used to process the raw data, with reads discarded if the reads contained adapters or uncalled bases, had a mean Phred below 15, or lacked an exact constant-primer or identifier match. High-quality paired reads were merged using COPE v1.2.5, and each unique nucleotide sequence was defined as a clonotype. Clonotypes were aligned to IMGT TRBV, TRBD and TRBJ reference segments using MiTCR v1.1. The analysis included only V-J combinations with a frequency above 0.0001, which together covered roughly 99% of the repertoires. The TCS score was defined as F50 (clonal expansion) divided by E x V (chaos), with BLOSUM62-based TCRdist calculated between CDR3 peptides within each V-J. Welch's t-statistics and random forest reduced 500 to 550 V-J features to about 12, which were used in a naive Bayes classifier (R e1071). The public sequencing data were trimmed at Q25 with fastp and processed into clonotypes with MiXCR by TCRdb, which kept only in-frame beta chains. CDR3 protein sequences are deduplicated, and each keeps its most common genes and DNA. The V and J calls shown here were made by TCRdb, not taken from the authors' results. The sample table records 300,000 to 450,000 distinct CDR3 sequences; around a quarter of these occur just once. The ten largest account for around four fifths of the sample.

This clonotype was obtained from a man between 50 and 59 years old with Graves' hyperthyroidism. The sample consisted of blood.

The DNA sequence follows: TGCAGCGTTGGGGACTCAGCCTACGAGCAGTACTTC. Protein translation: CSVGDSAYEQYF. This chain is built from TRBV29-1 and TRBJ2-7, and the D gene may be TRBD2, 6 bases matching. Trimming at the junction amounts to 4 bases on V and 2 bases on J, and the germline ends lie 9 bases apart. The CDR3 covers 12 residues, taking in both the cysteine and the phenylalanine. Only CDR3 DNA is held: 36 bases, read in frame from base 1. CDR1 SQVTM and CDR2 ANQGSEA were looked up in the germline V gene.